The clone carrying this TCR beta chain was seen more than once but under ten times. The data derive from a study of cytomegalovirus exposure and HLA in healthy donors. This CDR3 spans 15 amino acids. Trimming at V came to 1 base and at J to 7 bases, leaving 7 bases not matched to a gene. Germline V CDR1 and CDR2: SGHNT, YYREEE (reference sequence). Vbeta (60) and Jbeta (13) primers were used in the PCR. The data were produced by immunoSEQ multiplex PCR, yet TCRdb's version contains in-frame clones alone and is incomplete. This repertoire shows over 150,000 clones, 60% to 85% found once; its top ten account for 4%.

Input material: PBMCs. This sequence was found in a woman aged 40 to 49 in good health and CMV-seronegative. The chain combines TRBV5-4 with TRBJ2-1; 8 bases map to TRBD2. The CDR3 nucleotides are TGTGCCAGCAGCTTGAGGAGCGGGAGTTGGAATGAGCAGTTCTTC. It translates to CASSLRSGSWNEQFF.